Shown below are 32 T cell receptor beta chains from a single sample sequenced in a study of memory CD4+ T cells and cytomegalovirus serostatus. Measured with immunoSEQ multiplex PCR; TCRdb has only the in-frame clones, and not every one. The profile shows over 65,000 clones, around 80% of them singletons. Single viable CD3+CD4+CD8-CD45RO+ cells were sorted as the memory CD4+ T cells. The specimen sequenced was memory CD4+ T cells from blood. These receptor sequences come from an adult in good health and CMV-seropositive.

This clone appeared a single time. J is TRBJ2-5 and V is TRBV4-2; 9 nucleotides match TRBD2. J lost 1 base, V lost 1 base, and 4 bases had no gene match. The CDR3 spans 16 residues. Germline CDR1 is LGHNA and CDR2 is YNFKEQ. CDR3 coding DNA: TGTGCCAGCAGCCAAGCGCTAGCGGGGCCCCAAGAGACCCAGTACTTC. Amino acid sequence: CASSQALAGPQETQYF.

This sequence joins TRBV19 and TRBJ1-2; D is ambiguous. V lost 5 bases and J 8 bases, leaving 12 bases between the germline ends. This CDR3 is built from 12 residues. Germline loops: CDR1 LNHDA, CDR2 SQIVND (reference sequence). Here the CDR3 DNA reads TGTGCCAGTAGTTGGCGGGGTGCGGGCTACACCTTC. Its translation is CASSWRGAGYTF.

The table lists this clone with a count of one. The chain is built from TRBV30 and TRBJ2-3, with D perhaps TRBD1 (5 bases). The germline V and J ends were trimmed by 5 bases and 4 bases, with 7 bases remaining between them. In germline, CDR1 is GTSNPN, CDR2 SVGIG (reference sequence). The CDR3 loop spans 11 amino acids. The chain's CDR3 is CAWGAADTQYF. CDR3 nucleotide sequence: TGTGCCTGGGGGGCCGCAGATACGCAGTATTTT.

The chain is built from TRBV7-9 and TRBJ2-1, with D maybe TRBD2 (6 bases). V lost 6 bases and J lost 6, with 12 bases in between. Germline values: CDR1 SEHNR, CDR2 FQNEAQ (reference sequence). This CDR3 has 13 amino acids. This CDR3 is CASRSGTVNEQFF. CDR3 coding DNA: TGTGCCAGCAGGTCCGGGACTGTCAATGAGCAGTTCTTC.

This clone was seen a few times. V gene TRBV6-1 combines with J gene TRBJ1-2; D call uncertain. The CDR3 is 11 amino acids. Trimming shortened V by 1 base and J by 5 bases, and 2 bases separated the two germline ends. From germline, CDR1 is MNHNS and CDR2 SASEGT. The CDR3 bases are TGTGCCAGCAGTGAAGGGTATGGCTACACCTTC. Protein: CASSEGYGYTF.

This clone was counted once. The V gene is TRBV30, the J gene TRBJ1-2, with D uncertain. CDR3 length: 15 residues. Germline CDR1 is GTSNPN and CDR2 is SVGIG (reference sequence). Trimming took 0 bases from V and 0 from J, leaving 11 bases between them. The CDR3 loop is CAWSVRWVPNYGYTF. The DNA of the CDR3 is TGTGCCTGGAGTGTACGCTGGGTCCCTAACTATGGCTACACCTTC.

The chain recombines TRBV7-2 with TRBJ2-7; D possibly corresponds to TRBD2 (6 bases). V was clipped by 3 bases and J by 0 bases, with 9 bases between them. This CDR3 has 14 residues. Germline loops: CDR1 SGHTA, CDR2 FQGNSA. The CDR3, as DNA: TGTGCCAGCAGCTTGCGCGGGAACTCCTACGAGCAGTACTTC. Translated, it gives CASSLRGNSYEQYF.

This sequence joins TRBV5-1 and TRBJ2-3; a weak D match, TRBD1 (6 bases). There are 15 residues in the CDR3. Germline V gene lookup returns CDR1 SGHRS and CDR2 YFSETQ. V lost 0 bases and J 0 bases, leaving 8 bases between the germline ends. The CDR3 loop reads CASSLDGQSTDTQYF. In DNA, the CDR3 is TGCGCCAGCAGCTTGGACGGACAGAGCACAGATACGCAGTATTTT.

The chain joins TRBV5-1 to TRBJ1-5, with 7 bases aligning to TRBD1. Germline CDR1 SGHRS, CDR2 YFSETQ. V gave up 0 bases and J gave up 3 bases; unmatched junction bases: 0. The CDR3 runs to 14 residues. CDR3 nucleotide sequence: TGCGCCAGCAGCTTGGAGGGGGCCAATCAGCCCCAGCATTTT. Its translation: CASSLEGANQPQHF.

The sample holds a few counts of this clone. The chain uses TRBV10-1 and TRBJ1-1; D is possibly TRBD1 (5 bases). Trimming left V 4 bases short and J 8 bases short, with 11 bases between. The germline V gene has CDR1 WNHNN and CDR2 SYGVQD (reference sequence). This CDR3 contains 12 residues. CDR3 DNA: TGCGCCAGCAGTGGCAGGGAGGGAGAAGCTTTCTTT. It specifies CASSGREGEAFF.

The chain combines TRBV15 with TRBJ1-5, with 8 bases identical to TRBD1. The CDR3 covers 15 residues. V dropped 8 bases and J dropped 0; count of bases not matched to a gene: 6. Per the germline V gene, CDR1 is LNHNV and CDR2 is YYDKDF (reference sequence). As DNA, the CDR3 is TGTGCCACCGGACAGGGACTACTTAGCAATCAGCCCCAGCATTTT. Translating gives CATGQGLLSNQPQHF.

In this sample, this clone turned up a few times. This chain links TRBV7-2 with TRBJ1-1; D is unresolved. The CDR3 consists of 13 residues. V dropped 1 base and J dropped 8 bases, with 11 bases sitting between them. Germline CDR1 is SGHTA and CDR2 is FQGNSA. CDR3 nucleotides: TGTGCCAGCAGCTTAGGATCCCTTCGCGAAGCTTTCTTT. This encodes CASSLGSLREAFF.

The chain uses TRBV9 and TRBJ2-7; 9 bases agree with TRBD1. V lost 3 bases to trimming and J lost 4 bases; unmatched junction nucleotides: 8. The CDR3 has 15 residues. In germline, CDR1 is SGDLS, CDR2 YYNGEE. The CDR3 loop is CASSAHGQGLYEQYV. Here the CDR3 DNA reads TGTGCCAGCAGCGCCCACGGACAGGGGCTGTACGAGCAGTACGTC.

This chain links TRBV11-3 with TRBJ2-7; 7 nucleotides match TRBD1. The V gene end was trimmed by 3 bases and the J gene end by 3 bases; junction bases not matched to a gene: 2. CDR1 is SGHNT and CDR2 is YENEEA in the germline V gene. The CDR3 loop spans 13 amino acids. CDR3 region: CASSLGQFYEQYF. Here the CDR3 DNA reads TGTGCCAGCAGCTTGGGACAGTTCTACGAGCAGTACTTC.

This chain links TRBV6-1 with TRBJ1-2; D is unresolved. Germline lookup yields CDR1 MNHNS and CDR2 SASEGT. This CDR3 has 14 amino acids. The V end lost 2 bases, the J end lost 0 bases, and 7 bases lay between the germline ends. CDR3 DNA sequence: TGTGCCAGCAGTGAACAGTTGTCTAACTATGGCTACACCTTC. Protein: CASSEQLSNYGYTF.

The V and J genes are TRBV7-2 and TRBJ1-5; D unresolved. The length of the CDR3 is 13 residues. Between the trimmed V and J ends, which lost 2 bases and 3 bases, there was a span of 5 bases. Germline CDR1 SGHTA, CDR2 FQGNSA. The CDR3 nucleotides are TGTGCCAGCAGCTTATCCCCCAATCAGCCCCAGCATTTT. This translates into CASSLSPNQPQHF.

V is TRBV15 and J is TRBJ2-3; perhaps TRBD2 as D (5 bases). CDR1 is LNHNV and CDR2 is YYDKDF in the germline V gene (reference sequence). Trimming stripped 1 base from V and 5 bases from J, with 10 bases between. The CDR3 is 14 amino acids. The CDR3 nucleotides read TGTGCCACCAGCAGAGTAGACCGGGGAGATACGCAGTATTTT. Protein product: CATSRVDRGDTQYF.

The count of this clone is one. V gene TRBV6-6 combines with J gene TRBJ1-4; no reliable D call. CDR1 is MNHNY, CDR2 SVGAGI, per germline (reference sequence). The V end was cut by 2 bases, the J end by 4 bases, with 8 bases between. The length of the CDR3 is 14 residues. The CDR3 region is CASSYSRNNEKLFF. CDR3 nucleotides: TGTGCCAGCAGTTACAGCCGGAATAATGAAAAACTGTTTTTT.

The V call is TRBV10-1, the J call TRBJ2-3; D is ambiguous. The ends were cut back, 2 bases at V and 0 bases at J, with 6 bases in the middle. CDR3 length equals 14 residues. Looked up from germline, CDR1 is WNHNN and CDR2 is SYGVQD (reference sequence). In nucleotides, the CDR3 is TGCGCCAGCAGTGAGGAGTATAGCACAGATACGCAGTATTTT. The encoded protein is CASSEEYSTDTQYF.

The CDR3 reads CASSRGQESSDTQYF. The CDR3 DNA is TGTGCCAGCAGTCGTGGACAGGAAAGCTCCGATACGCAGTATTTT. This chain uses TRBV2 with TRBJ2-3; 7 bases agree with TRBD1. The CDR3 spans 15 residues. J lost 6 bases, V lost 5 bases, and 11 bases had no gene match. The germline V gene encodes CDR1 SNHLY and CDR2 FYNNEI.

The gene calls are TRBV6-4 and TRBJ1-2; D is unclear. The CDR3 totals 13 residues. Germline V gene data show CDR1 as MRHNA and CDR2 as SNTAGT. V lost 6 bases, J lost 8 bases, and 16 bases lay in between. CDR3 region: CASSADLWGGYTF. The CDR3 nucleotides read TGTGCCAGCAGCGCGGACCTATGGGGAGGCTACACCTTC.

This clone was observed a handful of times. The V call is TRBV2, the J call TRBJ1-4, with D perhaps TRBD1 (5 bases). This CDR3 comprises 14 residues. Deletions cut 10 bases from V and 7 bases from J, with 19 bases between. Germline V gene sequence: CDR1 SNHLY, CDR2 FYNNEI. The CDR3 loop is CATKLTQGGEKLFF. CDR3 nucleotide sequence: TGTGCCACCAAACTAACTCAGGGAGGTGAAAAACTGTTTTTT.

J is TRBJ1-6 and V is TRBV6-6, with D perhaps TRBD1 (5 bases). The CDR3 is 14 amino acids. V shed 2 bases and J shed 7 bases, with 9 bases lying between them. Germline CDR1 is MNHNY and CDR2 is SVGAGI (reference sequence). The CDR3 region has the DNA TGTGCCAGCAGTTACAGACAGCAGAATTCACCCCTCCACTTT. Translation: CASSYRQQNSPLHF.

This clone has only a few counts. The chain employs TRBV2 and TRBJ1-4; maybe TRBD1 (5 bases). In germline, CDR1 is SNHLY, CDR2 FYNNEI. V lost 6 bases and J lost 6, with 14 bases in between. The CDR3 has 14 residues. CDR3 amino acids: CASRLNLGDEKLFF. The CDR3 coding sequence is TGTGCCAGCAGGCTAAACCTAGGGGATGAAAAACTGTTTTTT.

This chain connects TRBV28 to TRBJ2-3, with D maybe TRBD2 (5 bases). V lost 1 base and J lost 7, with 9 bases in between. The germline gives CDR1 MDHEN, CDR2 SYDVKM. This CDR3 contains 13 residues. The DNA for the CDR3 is TGTGCCAGCAGTTTATCCGGGGTGTATACGCAGTATTTT. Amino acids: CASSLSGVYTQYF.

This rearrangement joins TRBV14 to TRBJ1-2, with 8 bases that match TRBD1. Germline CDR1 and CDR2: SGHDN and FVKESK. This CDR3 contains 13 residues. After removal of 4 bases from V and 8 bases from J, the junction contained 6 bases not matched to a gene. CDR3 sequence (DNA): TGTGCCAGCAGCCCTCGGACAGGGAACGGCTACACCTTC. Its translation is CASSPRTGNGYTF. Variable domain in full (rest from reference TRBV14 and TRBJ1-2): EAGVTQFPSHSVIEKGQTVTLRCDPISGHDNLYWYRRVMGKEIKFLLHFVKESKQDESGMPNNRFLAERTGGTYSTLKVQPAELEDSGVYFCASSPRTGNGYTFGSGTRLTVV.

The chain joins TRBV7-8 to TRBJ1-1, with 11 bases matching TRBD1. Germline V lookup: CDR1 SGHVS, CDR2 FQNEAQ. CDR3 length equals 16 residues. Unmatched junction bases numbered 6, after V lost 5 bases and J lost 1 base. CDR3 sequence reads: CASSMRDRGSNTEAFF. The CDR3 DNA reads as TGTGCCAGCAGCATGCGGGACAGGGGGTCGAACACTGAAGCTTTCTTT.

The CDR3 is CASSFGQDDGYTF. In DNA form, the CDR3 reads TGTGCCAGCAGTTTTGGACAGGACGATGGCTACACCTTC. The chain employs TRBV5-4 and TRBJ1-2; 7 bases match TRBD1. V lost 5 bases, J lost 6 bases, and 7 bases stayed unmatched. The CDR3 has 13 residues. Germline loops: CDR1 SGHNT, CDR2 YYREEE (reference sequence).

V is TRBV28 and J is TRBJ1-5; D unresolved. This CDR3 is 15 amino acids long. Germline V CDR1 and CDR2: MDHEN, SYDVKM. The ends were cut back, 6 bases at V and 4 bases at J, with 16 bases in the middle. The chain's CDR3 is CASRPETGGNQPQHF. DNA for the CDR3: TGTGCCAGCAGACCTGAAACGGGCGGAAATCAGCCCCAGCATTTT.

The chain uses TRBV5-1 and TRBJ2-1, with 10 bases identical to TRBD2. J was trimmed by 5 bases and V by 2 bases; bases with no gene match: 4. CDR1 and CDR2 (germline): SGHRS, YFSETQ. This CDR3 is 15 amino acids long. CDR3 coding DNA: TGCGCCAGCAGCTTTAGCGGGGGGACCCACAATGAGCAGTTCTTC. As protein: CASSFSGGTHNEQFF.

CDR3: CASSVPGHNSPLHF. The CDR3 DNA is TGTGCCAGCTCAGTCCCGGGGCATAATTCACCCCTCCACTTT. V is TRBV2 and J is TRBJ1-6; tentative D call: TRBD1 (5 bases). Germline loops: CDR1 SNHLY, CDR2 FYNNEI. Trimming removed 8 bases at V and 5 bases at J, with 13 bases between. The CDR3 contains 14 residues.

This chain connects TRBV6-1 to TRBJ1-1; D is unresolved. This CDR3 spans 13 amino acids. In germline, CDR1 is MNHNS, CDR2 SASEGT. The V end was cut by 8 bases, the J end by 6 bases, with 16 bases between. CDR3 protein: CASQLGPLSEAFF. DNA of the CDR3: TGTGCCAGCCAGTTAGGGCCCCTGTCTGAAGCTTTCTTT.